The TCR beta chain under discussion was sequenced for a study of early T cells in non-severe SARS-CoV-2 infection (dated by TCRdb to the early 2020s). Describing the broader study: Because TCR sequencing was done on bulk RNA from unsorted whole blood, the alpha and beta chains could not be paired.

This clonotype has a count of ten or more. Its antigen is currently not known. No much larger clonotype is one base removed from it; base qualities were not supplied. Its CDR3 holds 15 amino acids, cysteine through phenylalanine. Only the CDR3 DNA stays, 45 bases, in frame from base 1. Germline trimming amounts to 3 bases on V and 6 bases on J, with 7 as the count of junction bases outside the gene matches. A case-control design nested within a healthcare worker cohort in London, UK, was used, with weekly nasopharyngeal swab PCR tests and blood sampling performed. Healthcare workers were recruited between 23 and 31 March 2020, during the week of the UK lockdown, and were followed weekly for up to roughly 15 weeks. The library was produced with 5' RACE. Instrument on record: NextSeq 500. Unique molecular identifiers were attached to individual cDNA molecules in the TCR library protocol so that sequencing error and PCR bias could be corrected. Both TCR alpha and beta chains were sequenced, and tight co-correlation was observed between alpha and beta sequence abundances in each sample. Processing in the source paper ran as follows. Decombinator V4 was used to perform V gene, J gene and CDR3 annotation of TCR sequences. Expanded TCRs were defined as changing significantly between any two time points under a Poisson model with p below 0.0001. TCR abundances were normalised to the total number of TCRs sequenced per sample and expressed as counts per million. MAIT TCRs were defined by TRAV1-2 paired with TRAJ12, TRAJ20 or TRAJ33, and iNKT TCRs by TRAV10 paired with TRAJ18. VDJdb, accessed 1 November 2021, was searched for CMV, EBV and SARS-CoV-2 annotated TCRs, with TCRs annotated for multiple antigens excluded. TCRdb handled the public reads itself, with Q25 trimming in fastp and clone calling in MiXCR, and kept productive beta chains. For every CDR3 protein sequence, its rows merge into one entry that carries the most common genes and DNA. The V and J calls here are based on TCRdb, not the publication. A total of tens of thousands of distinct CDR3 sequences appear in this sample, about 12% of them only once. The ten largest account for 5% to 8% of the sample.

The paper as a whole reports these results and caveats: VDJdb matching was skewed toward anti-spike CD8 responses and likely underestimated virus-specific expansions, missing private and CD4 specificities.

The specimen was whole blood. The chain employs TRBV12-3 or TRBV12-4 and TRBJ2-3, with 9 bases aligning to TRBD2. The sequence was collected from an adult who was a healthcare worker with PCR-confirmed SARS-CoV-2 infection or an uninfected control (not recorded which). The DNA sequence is TGTGCCAGCAGTTTGAGGCGGGGGGGCCGTGATACGCAGTATTTT. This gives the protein CASSLRRGGRDTQYF.